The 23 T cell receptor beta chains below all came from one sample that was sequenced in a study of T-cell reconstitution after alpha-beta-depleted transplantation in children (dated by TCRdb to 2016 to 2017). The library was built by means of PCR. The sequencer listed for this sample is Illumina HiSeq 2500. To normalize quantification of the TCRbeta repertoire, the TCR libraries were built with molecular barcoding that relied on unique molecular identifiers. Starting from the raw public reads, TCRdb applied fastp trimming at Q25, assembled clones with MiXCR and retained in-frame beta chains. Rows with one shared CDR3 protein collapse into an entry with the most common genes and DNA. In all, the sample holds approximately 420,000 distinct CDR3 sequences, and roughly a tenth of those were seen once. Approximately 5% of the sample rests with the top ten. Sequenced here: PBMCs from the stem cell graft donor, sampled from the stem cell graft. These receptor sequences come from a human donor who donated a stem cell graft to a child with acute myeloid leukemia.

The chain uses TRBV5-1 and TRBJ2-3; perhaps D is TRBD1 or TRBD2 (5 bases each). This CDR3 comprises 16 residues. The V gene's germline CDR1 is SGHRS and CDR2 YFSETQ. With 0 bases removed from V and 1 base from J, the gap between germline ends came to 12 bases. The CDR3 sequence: CASSLAGDLRTDTQYF. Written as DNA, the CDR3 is TGCGCCAGCAGCTTGGCCGGGGACCTTCGCACAGATACGCAGTATTTT.

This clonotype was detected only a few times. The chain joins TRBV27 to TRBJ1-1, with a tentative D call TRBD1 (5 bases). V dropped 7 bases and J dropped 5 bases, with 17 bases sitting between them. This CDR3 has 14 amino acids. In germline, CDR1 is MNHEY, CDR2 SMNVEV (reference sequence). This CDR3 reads CASILRGGRTEAFF. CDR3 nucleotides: TGTGCCAGCATCCTCCGTGGGGGGAGGACTGAAGCTTTCTTT.

The CDR3 protein is CSARDSDRYYNEQFF. The DNA for the CDR3 is TGCAGTGCTAGAGATAGTGACAGATATTACAATGAGCAGTTCTTC. The V and J genes are TRBV20-1 and TRBJ2-1; tentatively, D is TRBD1 (5 bases). Germline V CDR1 and CDR2: DFQATT, SNEGSKA (reference sequence). The ends were cut back, 0 bases at V and 4 bases at J, with 13 bases in the middle. The CDR3 extends over 15 amino acids.

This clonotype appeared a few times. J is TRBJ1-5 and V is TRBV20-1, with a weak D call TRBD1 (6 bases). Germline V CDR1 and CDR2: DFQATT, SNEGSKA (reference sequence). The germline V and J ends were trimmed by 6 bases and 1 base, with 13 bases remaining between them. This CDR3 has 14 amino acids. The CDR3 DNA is TGCAGTGCCACAGGACAGTTCAGCAATCAGCCCCAGCATTTT. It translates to CSATGQFSNQPQHF.

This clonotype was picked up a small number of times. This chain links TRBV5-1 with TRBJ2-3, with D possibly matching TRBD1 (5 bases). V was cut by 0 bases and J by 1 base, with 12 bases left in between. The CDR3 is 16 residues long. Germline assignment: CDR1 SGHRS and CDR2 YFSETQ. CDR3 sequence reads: CASSLVAGLRTDTQYF. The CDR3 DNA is TGCGCCAGCAGCTTGGTAGCAGGGCTCCGCACAGATACGCAGTATTTT.

CDR3: CSAREGTNEQFF. CDR3 in DNA: TGCAGTGCTAGAGAAGGGACCAATGAGCAGTTCTTC. The chain is built from TRBV20-1 and TRBJ2-1, with D perhaps assigned TRBD1 or TRBD2 (5 bases each). The germline V gene has CDR1 DFQATT and CDR2 SNEGSKA (reference sequence). This CDR3 is 12 amino acids long. The ends were cut back, 0 bases at V and 6 bases at J, with 6 bases in the middle.

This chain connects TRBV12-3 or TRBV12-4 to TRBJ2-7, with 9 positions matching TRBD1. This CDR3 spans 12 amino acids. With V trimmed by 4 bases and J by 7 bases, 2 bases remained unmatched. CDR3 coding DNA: TGTGCCAGCAGTTACAGGGGGCTGGAGCAGTACGTC. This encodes CASSYRGLEQYV.

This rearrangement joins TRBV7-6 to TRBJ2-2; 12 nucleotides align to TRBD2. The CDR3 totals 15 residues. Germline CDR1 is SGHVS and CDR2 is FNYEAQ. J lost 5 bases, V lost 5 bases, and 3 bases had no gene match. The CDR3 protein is CASSDGLAGTGELFF. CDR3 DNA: TGTGCCAGCAGCGACGGACTAGCGGGAACCGGGGAGCTGTTTTTT.

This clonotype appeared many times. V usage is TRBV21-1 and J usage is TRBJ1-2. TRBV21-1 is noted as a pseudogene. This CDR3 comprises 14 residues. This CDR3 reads CASSKVHRNYGYTF. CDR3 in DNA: TGTGCCAGCAGCAAAGTACACAGAAACTATGGCTACACCTTC.

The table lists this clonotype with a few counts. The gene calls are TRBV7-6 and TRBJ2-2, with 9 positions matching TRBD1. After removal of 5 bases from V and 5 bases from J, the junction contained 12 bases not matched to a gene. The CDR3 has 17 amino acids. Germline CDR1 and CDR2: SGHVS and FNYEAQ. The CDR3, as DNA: TGTGCCAGCAGCCGCGAAGGGACAGGGTGGGGGACCGGGGAGCTGTTTTTT. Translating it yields CASSREGTGWGTGELFF.

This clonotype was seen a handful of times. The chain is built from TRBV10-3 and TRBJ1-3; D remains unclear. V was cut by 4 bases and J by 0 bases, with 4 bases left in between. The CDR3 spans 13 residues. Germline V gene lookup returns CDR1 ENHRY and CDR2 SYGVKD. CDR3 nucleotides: TGTGCCATCAGTGCCGTCTCTGGAAACACCATATATTTT. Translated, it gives CAISAVSGNTIYF.

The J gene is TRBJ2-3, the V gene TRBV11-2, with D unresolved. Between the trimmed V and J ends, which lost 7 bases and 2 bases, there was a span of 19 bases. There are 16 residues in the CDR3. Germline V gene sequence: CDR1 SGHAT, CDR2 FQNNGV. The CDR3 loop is CASTKRHAPLTDTQYF. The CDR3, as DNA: TGTGCCAGCACGAAGAGGCACGCTCCCCTCACAGATACGCAGTATTTT.

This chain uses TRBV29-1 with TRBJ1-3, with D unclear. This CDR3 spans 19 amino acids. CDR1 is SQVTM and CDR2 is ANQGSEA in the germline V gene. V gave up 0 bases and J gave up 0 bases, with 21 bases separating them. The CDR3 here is CSVEDVWHLNSDSGNTIYF. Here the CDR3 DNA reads TGCAGCGTTGAAGATGTTTGGCACCTCAACTCTGACTCTGGAAACACCATATATTTT.

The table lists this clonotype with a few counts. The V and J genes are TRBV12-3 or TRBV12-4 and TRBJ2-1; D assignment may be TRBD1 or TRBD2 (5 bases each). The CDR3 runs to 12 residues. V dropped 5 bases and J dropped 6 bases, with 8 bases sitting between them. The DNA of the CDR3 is TGTGCCAGCAGTAGGGGAGCCAATGAGCAGTTCTTC. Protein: CASSRGANEQFF.

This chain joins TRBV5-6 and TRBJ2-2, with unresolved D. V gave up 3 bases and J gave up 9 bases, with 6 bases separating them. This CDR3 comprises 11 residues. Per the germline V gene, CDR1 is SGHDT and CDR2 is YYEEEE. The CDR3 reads CASSSGWELFF. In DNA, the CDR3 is TGTGCCAGCAGCTCAGGTTGGGAGCTGTTTTTT.

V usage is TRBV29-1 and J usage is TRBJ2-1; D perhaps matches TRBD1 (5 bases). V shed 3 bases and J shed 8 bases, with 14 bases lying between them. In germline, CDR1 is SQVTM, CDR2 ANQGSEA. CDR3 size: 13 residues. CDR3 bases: TGCAGCGTTGAGGGCCAGGGTATCGATGAGCAGTTCTTC. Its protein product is CSVEGQGIDEQFF.

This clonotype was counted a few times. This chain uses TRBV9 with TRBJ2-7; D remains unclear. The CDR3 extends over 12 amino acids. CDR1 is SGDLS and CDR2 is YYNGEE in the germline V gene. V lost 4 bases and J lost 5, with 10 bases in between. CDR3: CASSPGLDEQYF. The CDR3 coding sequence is TGTGCCAGCAGCCCGGGCCTTGACGAGCAGTACTTC.

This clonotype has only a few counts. The CDR3 protein is CSAPLTGGTDTQYF. The CDR3 bases are TGCAGTGCTCCTTTGACAGGGGGGACAGATACGCAGTATTTT. This chain connects TRBV20-1 to TRBJ2-3; TRBD1 aligns across 9 bases. V was pared by 5 bases and J by 3 bases, with 6 bases of the junction left unmatched. CDR1 DFQATT and CDR2 SNEGSKA come from the germline V gene (reference sequence). The CDR3 has 14 amino acids.

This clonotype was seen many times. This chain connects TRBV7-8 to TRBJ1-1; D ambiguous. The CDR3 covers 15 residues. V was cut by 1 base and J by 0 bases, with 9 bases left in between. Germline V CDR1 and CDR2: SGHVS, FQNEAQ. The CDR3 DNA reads TGTGCCAGCAGCTTAGGGGCAAACTTGAACACTGAAGCTTTCTTT. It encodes CASSLGANLNTEAFF.

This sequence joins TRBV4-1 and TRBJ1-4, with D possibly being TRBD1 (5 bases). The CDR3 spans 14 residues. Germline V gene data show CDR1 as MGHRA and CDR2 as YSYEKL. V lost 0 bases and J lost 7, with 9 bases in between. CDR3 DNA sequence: TGCGCCAGCAGCCAAGACGGAGGGGCTGAAAAACTGTTTTTT. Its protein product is CASSQDGGAEKLFF.

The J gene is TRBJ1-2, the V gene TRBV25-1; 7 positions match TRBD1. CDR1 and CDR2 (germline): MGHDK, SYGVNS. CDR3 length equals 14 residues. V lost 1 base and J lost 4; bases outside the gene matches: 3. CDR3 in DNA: TGTGCCAGCAGTGAATCCTACAGGGGCTATGGCTACACCTTC. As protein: CASSESYRGYGYTF.

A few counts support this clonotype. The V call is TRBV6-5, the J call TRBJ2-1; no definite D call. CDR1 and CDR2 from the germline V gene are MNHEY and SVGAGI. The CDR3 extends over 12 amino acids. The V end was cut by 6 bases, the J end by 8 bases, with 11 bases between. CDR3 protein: CASSPAQHEQFF. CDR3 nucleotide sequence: TGTGCCAGCAGCCCCGCTCAGCATGAGCAGTTCTTC.

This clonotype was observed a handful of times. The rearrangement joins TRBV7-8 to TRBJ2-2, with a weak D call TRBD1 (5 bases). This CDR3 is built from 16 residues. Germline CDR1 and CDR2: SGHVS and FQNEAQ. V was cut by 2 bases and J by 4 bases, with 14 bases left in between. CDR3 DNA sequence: TGTGCCAGCAGCTTAAGATCCAGGGATAGCACCGGGGAGCTGTTTTTT. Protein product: CASSLRSRDSTGELFF.